Below, 25 T cell receptor beta chains from the same sample are listed, as sequenced in a study of Tregs in tolerant kidney transplant recipients (dated by TCRdb to the late 2010s). The sample's time point label is to be understood as: blood sample drawn before combined kidney and bone marrow transplant. The library was made by the immunoSEQ multiplex PCR assay. What TCRdb holds here is the immuneACCESS table cut down to in-frame rearrangements. Part of the clones is not present; checked against another copy, under half of the missing clones reflect an unresolved V gene, and the others are unexplained. For this sample there are around 63,000 clones; 75% to 90% appear just once. The ten largest account for 2% to 2.5% of the sample. This specimen consisted of Tregs from blood, obtained before the transplant. Source of these receptors: a human donor who received a combined kidney and bone marrow transplant.

Written as DNA, the CDR3 is TGTGCCAGCAGCTTGTGGGGGGCCGGGTCCGACGAGCAGTACTTC. The encoded protein is CASSLWGAGSDEQYF. The chain employs TRBV5-8 and TRBJ2-7; perhaps D is TRBD1 or TRBD2 (6 bases each). The germline V gene has CDR1 SGHTS and CDR2 YDEGEE. Trimming cost V 1 base and J 5 bases, with 16 bases left between them. The CDR3 is made up of 15 amino acids.

The rearrangement joins TRBV15 to TRBJ2-7; maybe TRBD1 (5 bases). Deletions cut 0 bases from V and 3 bases from J, with 6 bases between. Germline-derived CDR1 and CDR2 are LNHNV and YYDKDF (reference sequence). CDR3 length: 13 residues. The CDR3 here is CATSRDRVYEQYF. The CDR3 coding sequence is TGTGCCACCAGCAGAGACAGGGTCTACGAGCAGTACTTC. The complete variable domain, with remaining parts taken from reference TRBV15 and TRBJ2-7, reads DAMVIQNPRYQVTQFGKPVTLSCSQTLNHNVMYWYQQKSSQAPKLLFHYYDKDFNNEADTPDNFQSRRPNTSFCFLDIRSPGLGDTAMYLCATSRDRVYEQYFGPGTRLTVT.

This chain connects TRBV18 to TRBJ1-5; D gene ambiguous. CDR3 length: 14 residues. In germline, CDR1 is KGHSH, CDR2 LQKENI. V dropped 3 bases and J dropped 7 bases, with 13 bases sitting between them. The CDR3 protein is CASSPYSPPQPQHF. CDR3 nucleotide sequence: TGTGCCAGCTCACCTTACTCCCCGCCCCAGCCCCAGCATTTT.

J is TRBJ2-5 and V is TRBV10-3; D may be TRBD2 (6 bases). CDR1 is ENHRY and CDR2 is SYGVKD in the germline V gene. The CDR3 runs 13 residues. V gave up 7 bases and J gave up 5 bases, with 14 bases separating them. The CDR3 DNA is TGTGCCATCACTAGCGCACCGGGGGAGACCCAGTACTTC. It codes for CAITSAPGETQYF.

This clone was recorded once. The V and J genes are TRBV28 and TRBJ1-3; 12 bases fit TRBD1. The CDR3 covers 19 residues. Germline V gene lookup returns CDR1 MDHEN and CDR2 SYDVKM. Trimming removed 6 bases from V and 3 bases from J; junction bases left unmatched: 15. The CDR3 sequence is CASSGSAGTGGAFGNTIYF. The CDR3 bases are TGTGCCAGCAGCGGGAGTGCGGGGACAGGGGGCGCGTTTGGAAACACCATATATTTT.

V gene TRBV11-2 combines with J gene TRBJ1-5; D gene uncertain. The V end was cut by 5 bases, the J end by 1 base, with 9 bases between. CDR3 length equals 14 residues. Per germline, CDR1 SGHAT and CDR2 FQNNGV. CDR3 DNA sequence: TGTGCCAGCAGCGGCGGACTAAGCAATCAGCCCCAGCATTTT. Its translation: CASSGGLSNQPQHF.

The rearrangement uses TRBV30 and TRBJ2-1; D is unresolved. The CDR3 spans 13 residues. Germline V gene lookup returns CDR1 GTSNPN and CDR2 SVGIG (reference sequence). V lost 4 bases to trimming and J lost 1 base, with 8 bases between them. The CDR3 bases are TGTGCCTGGATTGGTGGATCCTACAATGAGCAGTTCTTC. Protein sequence: CAWIGGSYNEQFF.

This clone was seen a few times. The junction departs from germline at one end; a sequencing error may be responsible. The chain recombines TRBV6-5 with TRBJ1-2; the D gene is possibly TRBD1 (5 bases). CDR3 length: 9 residues. Germline V CDR1 and CDR2: MNHEY, SVGAGI. CDR3 DNA: TGTGCCAGCAGTGACCAGGGTTTCTTC. Translated: CASSDQGFF.

The chain uses TRBV11-1 and TRBJ1-2, with 7 bases lining up with TRBD1. The CDR3 length is 13 residues. The junction had 6 bases not matched to a gene; V was cut back by 5 bases and J by 6 bases. Germline V gives CDR1 SGHAT, CDR2 FQDESV (reference sequence). CDR3 loop: CASSPWDSDGYTF. In nucleotides, the CDR3 is TGTGCCAGCAGCCCGTGGGACAGTGATGGCTACACCTTC. Using reference TRBV11-1 and TRBJ1-2 for the parts outside the CDR3, the full variable domain is EAEVAQSPRYKITEKSQAVAFWCDPISGHATLYWYRQILGQGPELLVQFQDESVVDDSQLPKDRFSAERLKGVDSTLKIQPAELGDSAMYLCASSPWDSDGYTFGSGTRLTVV.

V is TRBV27 and J is TRBJ2-7; possibly TRBD2 for D (5 bases). Per the germline V gene, CDR1 is MNHEY and CDR2 is SMNVEV (reference sequence). The CDR3 has 13 residues. The V end was cut by 2 bases, the J end by 0 bases, with 5 bases between. CDR3 coding DNA: TGTGCCAGCAGTTTAGAGGGCTCCTACGAGCAGTACTTC. Translation gives CASSLEGSYEQYF.

This clone was picked up a small number of times. This chain uses TRBV9 with TRBJ2-1; TRBD2 agrees at 10 bases. The germline V gene has CDR1 SGDLS and CDR2 YYNGEE. This CDR3 contains 13 residues. V was clipped by 3 bases and J by 10 bases; unmatched bases: 4. Here the CDR3 DNA reads TGTGCCAGCAGCGAAGCGGGAGGGACCGAGCAGTTCTTC. Translated, it gives CASSEAGGTEQFF.

V and J are TRBV18 and TRBJ1-1; D not resolved. Trimming took 2 bases from V and 1 from J, leaving 8 bases between them. The germline V gene encodes CDR1 KGHSH and CDR2 LQKENI. The CDR3 is 14 residues long. The CDR3 DNA follows: TGTGCCAGCTCACCAGGGTTGGCGAACACTGAAGCTTTCTTT. Translated: CASSPGLANTEAFF.

This chain connects TRBV11-2 to TRBJ1-6; 7 bases agree with TRBD1. The germline V gene has CDR1 SGHAT and CDR2 FQNNGV. V was clipped by 3 bases and J by 7 bases; unmatched bases: 3. There are 14 residues in the CDR3. CDR3 region: CASSLGQKNSPLHF. CDR3 nucleotide sequence: TGTGCCAGCAGCTTGGGACAGAAGAATTCACCCCTCCACTTT.

The chain couples TRBV4-3 to TRBJ1-2; 10 bases map to TRBD1. From germline, CDR1 is LGHNA and CDR2 YSLEER. V lost 4 bases to trimming and J lost 4 bases; unmatched junction nucleotides: 3. This CDR3 has 14 residues. CDR3 coding DNA: TGCGCCAGCAGCCCCCGGACAGGGGGCTATGGCTACACCTTC. Encoded protein: CASSPRTGGYGYTF.

This chain uses TRBV2 with TRBJ1-3, with D tentatively TRBD1 (6 bases). V gave up 5 bases and J gave up 0 bases, with 8 bases separating them. This CDR3 is built from 14 residues. Germline V gives CDR1 SNHLY, CDR2 FYNNEI. CDR3 protein: CASSPQGSGNTIYF. CDR3 nucleotide sequence: TGTGCCAGCAGTCCACAGGGCTCTGGAAACACCATATATTTT.

The chain couples TRBV19 to TRBJ1-5; D is ambiguous. CDR3 size: 16 residues. The germline V gene has CDR1 LNHDA and CDR2 SQIVND (reference sequence). V shed 5 bases and J shed 0 bases, with 14 bases lying between them. This chain's CDR3 is CASSSPRVLSNQPQHF. In DNA, the CDR3 is TGTGCCAGTAGTTCCCCCCGGGTCCTTAGCAATCAGCCCCAGCATTTT.

V gene TRBV29-1 combines with J gene TRBJ2-3; 9 bases align to TRBD1. CDR3 length: 15 residues. Germline CDR1 reads SQVTM; CDR2 reads ANQGSEA. Unmatched junction bases numbered 13, after V lost 4 bases and J lost 8 bases. This CDR3 is CSVGRMDRGGGTQYF. CDR3 bases: TGCAGCGTTGGTCGGATGGACAGGGGAGGGGGTACGCAGTATTTT.

The rearrangement uses TRBV28 and TRBJ1-6, with D possibly being TRBD1 (6 bases). CDR1 is MDHEN and CDR2 is SYDVKM in the germline V gene. CDR3 length equals 15 residues. Trimming pared 3 bases from V and 7 bases from J, leaving 13 bases between. CDR3 sequence reads: CASSLYRGKNSPLHF. The CDR3 DNA is TGTGCCAGCAGTTTGTATAGGGGGAAGAATTCACCCCTCCACTTT.

The J gene is TRBJ1-2, the V gene TRBV6-1, with 7 bases identical to TRBD1. The CDR3 runs to 15 residues. The trim removed 6 bases at V and 4 bases at J, leaving 11 bases unmatched. Germline CDR1 and CDR2: MNHNS and SASEGT. The CDR3 coding sequence is TGTGCCAGCAGCGATACAGGGGTTGGGCGCTATGGCTACACCTTC. It codes for CASSDTGVGRYGYTF.

This clone appeared once. The chain has TRBV7-2 and TRBJ1-2; no clear D. The V gene lost 4 bases and the J gene lost 7 bases, with 13 bases spanning the gap. The CDR3 is 13 amino acids. Germline CDR1 reads SGHTA; CDR2 reads FQGNSA. CDR3 region: CASSYYLTIGYTF. CDR3 DNA sequence: TGTGCCAGCAGCTACTATCTAACCATTGGCTACACCTTC.

Written as DNA, the CDR3 is TGTGCCAGCAGTTCCCCCGAATTAGGGAACACTGAAGCTTTCTTT. Translated, it gives CASSSPELGNTEAFF. The rearrangement joins TRBV28 to TRBJ1-1; D is unresolved. Trimming took 4 bases from V and 1 from J, leaving 13 bases between them. In germline, CDR1 is MDHEN, CDR2 SYDVKM. The CDR3 has 15 residues.

The chain links TRBV13 to TRBJ2-2, with D possibly TRBD2 on 6 matching bases. Germline loops: CDR1 PRHDT, CDR2 FYEKMQ (reference sequence). V lost 5 bases to trimming and J lost 4 bases, with 8 bases between them. The CDR3 loop spans 13 amino acids. CDR3 residues: CASSQRATGELFF. DNA for the CDR3: TGTGCCAGCAGCCAGCGGGCCACCGGGGAGCTGTTTTTT.

The chain carries TRBV6-8 and TRBJ2-7, with D unresolved. CDR1 and CDR2 (germline): MNHGY, SAAAGT. The V end lost 11 bases, the J end lost 1 base, and 9 bases lay between the germline ends. The CDR3 is 11 residues long. CDR3 sequence (DNA): TGTGCCTCCCTTCGGTCCTACGAGCAGTACTTC. It translates to CASLRSYEQYF.

The chain carries TRBV28 and TRBJ1-6; maybe TRBD1 (5 bases). The germline V and J ends were trimmed by 3 bases and 9 bases, with 12 bases remaining between them. The CDR3 contains 14 residues. The germline gives CDR1 MDHEN, CDR2 SYDVKM. The CDR3 DNA follows: TGTGCCAGCAGTTTTGGGGGAGGTGGTTCACCCCTCCACTTT. Translating it yields CASSFGGGGSPLHF.

The rearrangement uses TRBV25-1 and TRBJ2-1; weak D call: TRBD1 (7 bases). CDR3 length equals 14 residues. Trimming took 9 bases from V and 8 from J, leaving 20 bases between them. The germline CDR1 and CDR2 sequences are MGHDK and SYGVNS. The CDR3 sequence: CASRGPGRGDEQFF. CDR3 DNA: TGTGCCAGTCGCGGCCCAGGCAGGGGGGATGAGCAGTTCTTC.